This TCR beta chain was recovered during a study of cytomegalovirus exposure and HLA in healthy donors. The V gene's germline CDR1 is SQVTM and CDR2 ANQGSEA. Trimming removed 6 bases from V and 7 bases from J; junction bases left unmatched: 7. CDR3 length: 13 residues. PCR used 60 Vbeta primers and 13 Jbeta primers. Using immunoSEQ multiplex PCR, the repertoire was profiled, and TCRdb retains in-frame clones only, with some absent. The sample table includes about 130,000 clones. The clonotype was recovered from a woman in her fifties or sixties in good health and CMV-seronegative. Sequencing was performed on PBMCs. The V and J genes are TRBV29-1 and TRBJ1-2; TRBD1 matches at 11 bases. CDR3 region: CSVAGQGAGGYTF. The CDR3 DNA reads as TGCAGCGTCGCCGGACAGGGGGCCGGTGGCTACACCTTC.